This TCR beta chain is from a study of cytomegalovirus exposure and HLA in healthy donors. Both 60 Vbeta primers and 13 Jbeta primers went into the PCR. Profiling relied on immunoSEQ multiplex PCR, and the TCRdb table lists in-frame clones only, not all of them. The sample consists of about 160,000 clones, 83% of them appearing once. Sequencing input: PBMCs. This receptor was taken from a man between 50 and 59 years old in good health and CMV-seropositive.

The chain's CDR3 is CASSGSGERASYNEQFF. For the CDR3, the DNA is TGTGCCAGCAGCGGTAGCGGGGAGCGGGCGTCCTACAATGAGCAGTTCTTC. The genes are TRBV9 and TRBJ2-1; 8 nucleotides match TRBD2. The ends lost 3 bases at V and 1 base at J; junction bases unmatched: 9. This CDR3 region has 17 residues. Germline lookup yields CDR1 SGDLS and CDR2 YYNGEE. Together with reference TRBV9 and TRBJ2-1, the CDR3 gives the full variable domain: DSGVTQTPKHLITATGQRVTLRCSPRSGDLSVYWYQQSLDQGLQFLIQYYNGEERAKGNILERFSAQQFPDLHSELNLSSLELGDSALYFCASSGSGERASYNEQFFGPGTRLTVL.